The 7 T cell receptor beta chains in this list originate from one sample, sequenced in a study of cytomegalovirus exposure and HLA in healthy donors. Libraries were prepared by immunoSEQ multiplex PCR; TCRdb keeps only in-frame clonotypes and omits some of them. The sample shows hundreds of thousands of clones, 85% to 90% of them seen only once. Sample: PBMCs. The receptors come from a woman aged 18-35 years in good health and CMV-seronegative.

The chain couples TRBV5-1 to TRBJ1-1; D not certain. The V gene lost 0 bases and the J gene lost 3 bases, with 6 bases spanning the gap. The CDR3 extends over 13 amino acids. Per the germline V gene, CDR1 is SGHRS and CDR2 is YFSETQ. DNA for the CDR3: TGCGCCAGCAGCTTGGATGCGTACACTGAAGCTTTCTTT. This sequence encodes CASSLDAYTEAFF. Together with reference TRBV5-1 and TRBJ1-1, the CDR3 gives the full variable domain: KAGVTQTPRYLIKTRGQQVTLSCSPISGHRSVSWYQQTPGQGLQFLFEYFSETQRNKGNFPGRFSGRQFSNSRSEMNVSTLELGDSALYLCASSLDAYTEAFFGQGTRLTVV.

The chain recombines TRBV5-1 with TRBJ2-1; no firm D call. V was shortened by 0 bases and J by 6 bases, with 7 bases between the two germline ends. Per germline, CDR1 SGHRS and CDR2 YFSETQ. This CDR3 comprises 13 residues. CDR3 sequence (DNA): TGCGCCAGCAGCTTGGTTGTACTCAATGAGCAGTTCTTC. Translated, it gives CASSLVVLNEQFF.

This sequence joins TRBV28 and TRBJ1-2, with D possibly matching TRBD1 (6 bases). Germline values: CDR1 MDHEN, CDR2 SYDVKM. V dropped 8 bases and J dropped 8 bases, with 18 bases sitting between them. This CDR3 contains 13 residues. CDR3 amino acids: CASWGGGGNGYTF. In DNA form, the CDR3 reads TGTGCCAGCTGGGGAGGGGGGGGTAACGGCTACACCTTC.

The chain links TRBV7-8 to TRBJ2-1; no firm D call. The CDR3 length is 15 residues. V lost 2 bases, J lost 5 bases, and 13 bases lay in between. Germline V CDR1 and CDR2: SGHVS, FQNEAQ. The CDR3 DNA follows: TGTGCCAGCAGCTTAAATACCTTTCGCGACAATGAGCAGTTCTTC. Translated: CASSLNTFRDNEQFF.

The chain joins TRBV5-1 to TRBJ1-1; TRBD1 aligns across 8 bases. The CDR3 length is 15 residues. The V and J ends lost 1 base and 3 bases, in that order; junction bases with no gene match: 5. Germline assignment: CDR1 SGHRS and CDR2 YFSETQ. The CDR3 region has the DNA TGCGCCAGCAGCTTGTGGACAGGGACGTACACTGAAGCTTTCTTT. It yields the protein CASSLWTGTYTEAFF.

The gene calls are TRBV27 and TRBJ2-6; 9 bases align to TRBD2. J was trimmed by 4 bases and V by 2 bases; bases with no gene match: 12. CDR3 length equals 19 residues. CDR1 is MNHEY and CDR2 is SMNVEV in the germline V gene (reference sequence). CDR3 sequence: CASSLLPVAGALGANVLTF. The CDR3, as DNA: TGTGCCAGCAGTTTACTCCCGGTAGCGGGAGCATTAGGGGCCAACGTCCTGACTTTC.

This CDR3 is CASSWAGGGLTYNEQFF. DNA for the CDR3: TGTGCCAGCAGTTGGGCCGGGGGAGGGCTAACCTACAATGAGCAGTTCTTC. V is TRBV27 and J is TRBJ2-1, with 7 positions matching TRBD2. The CDR3 has 17 amino acids. In germline, CDR1 is MNHEY, CDR2 SMNVEV (reference sequence). V was clipped by 4 bases and J by 2 bases; unmatched bases: 11.